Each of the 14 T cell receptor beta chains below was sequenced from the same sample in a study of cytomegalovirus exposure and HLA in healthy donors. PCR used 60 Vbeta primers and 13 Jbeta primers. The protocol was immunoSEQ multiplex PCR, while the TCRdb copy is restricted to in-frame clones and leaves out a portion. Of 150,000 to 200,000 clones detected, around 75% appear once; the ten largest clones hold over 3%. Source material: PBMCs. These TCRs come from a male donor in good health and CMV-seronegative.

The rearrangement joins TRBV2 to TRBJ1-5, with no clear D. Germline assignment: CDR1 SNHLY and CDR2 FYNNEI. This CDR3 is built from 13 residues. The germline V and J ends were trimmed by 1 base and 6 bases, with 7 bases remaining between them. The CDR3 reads CASSEEPRQPQHF. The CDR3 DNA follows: TGTGCCAGCAGTGAAGAACCGCGTCAGCCCCAGCATTTT.

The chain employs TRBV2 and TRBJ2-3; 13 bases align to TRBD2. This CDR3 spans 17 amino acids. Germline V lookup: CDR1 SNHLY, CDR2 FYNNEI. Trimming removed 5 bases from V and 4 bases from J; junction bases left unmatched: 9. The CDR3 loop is CASSFTTSGRGADTQYF. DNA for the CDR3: TGTGCCAGCAGTTTTACTACTAGCGGGAGGGGCGCAGATACGCAGTATTTT.

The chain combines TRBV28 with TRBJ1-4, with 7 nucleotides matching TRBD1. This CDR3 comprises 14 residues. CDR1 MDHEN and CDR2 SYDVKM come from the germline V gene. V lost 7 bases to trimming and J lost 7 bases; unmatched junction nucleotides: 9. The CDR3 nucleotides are TGTGCCAGCATTGGAGGGCAGGGGGTTGAAAAACTGTTTTTT. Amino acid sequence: CASIGGQGVEKLFF.

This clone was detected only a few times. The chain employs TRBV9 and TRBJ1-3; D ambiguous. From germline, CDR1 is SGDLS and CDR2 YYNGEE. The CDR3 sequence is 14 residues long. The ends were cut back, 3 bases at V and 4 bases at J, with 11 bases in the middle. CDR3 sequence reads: CASSADIKGNTIYF. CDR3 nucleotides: TGTGCCAGCAGCGCCGACATAAAAGGAAACACCATATATTTT.

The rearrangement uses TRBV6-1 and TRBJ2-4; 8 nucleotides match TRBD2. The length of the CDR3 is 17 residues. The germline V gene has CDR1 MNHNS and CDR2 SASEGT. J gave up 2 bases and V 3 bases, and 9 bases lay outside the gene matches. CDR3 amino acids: CASSDRGGSFSKNIQYF. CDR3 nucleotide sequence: TGTGCCAGCAGTGATCGGGGGGGATCTTTTTCCAAAAACATTCAGTACTTC.

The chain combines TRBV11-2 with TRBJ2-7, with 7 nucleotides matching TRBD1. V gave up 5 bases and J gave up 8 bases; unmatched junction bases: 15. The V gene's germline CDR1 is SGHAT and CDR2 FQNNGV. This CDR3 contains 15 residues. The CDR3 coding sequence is TGTGCCAGCAGCCCCCTACGACAGGGAGTAAGGAAGCAGTACTTC. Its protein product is CASSPLRQGVRKQYF. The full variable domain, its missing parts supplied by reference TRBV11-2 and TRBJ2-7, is EAGVAQSPRYKIIEKRQSVAFWCNPISGHATLYWYQQILGQGPKLLIQFQNNGVVDDSQLPKDRFSAERLKGVDSTLKIQPAKLEDSAVYLCASSPLRQGVRKQYFGPGTRLTVT.

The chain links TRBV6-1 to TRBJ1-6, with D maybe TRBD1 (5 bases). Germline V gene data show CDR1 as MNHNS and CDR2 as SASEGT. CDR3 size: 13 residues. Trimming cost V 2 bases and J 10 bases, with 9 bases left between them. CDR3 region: CASSESRGSPLHF. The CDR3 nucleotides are TGTGCCAGCAGTGAATCTCGGGGGTCACCCCTCCACTTT.

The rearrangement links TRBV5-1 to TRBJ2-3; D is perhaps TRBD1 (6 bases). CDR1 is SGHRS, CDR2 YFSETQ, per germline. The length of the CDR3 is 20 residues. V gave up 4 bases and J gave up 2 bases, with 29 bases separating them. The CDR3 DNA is TGCGCCAGCAGCCGGAATCCCGTGGGGGCCCCCATCCAGGTCACAGATACGCAGTATTTT. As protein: CASSRNPVGAPIQVTDTQYF.

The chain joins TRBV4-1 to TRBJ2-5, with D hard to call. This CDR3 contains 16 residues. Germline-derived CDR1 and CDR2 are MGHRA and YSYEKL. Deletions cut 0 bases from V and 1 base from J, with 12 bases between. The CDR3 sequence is CASSQELRVAQETQYF. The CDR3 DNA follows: TGCGCCAGCAGCCAAGAACTTCGGGTGGCCCAAGAGACCCAGTACTTC.

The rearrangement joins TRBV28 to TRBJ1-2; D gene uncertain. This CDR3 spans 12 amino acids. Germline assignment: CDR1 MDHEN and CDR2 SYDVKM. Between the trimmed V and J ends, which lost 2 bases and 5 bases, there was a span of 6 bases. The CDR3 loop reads CASSLNEYGYTF. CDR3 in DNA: TGTGCCAGCAGTTTAAACGAGTATGGCTACACCTTC.

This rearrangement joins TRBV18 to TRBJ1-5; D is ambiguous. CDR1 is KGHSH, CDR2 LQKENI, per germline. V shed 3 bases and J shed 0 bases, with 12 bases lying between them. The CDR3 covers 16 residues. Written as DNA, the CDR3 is TGTGCCAGCTCACCTGCCTCGAGCGATAGCAATCAGCCCCAGCATTTT. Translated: CASSPASSDSNQPQHF.

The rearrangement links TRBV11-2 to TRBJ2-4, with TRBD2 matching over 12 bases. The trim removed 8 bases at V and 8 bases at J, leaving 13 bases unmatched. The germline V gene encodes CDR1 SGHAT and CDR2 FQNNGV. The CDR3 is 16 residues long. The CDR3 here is CASPSNPASGRDIQYF. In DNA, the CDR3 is TGTGCCAGCCCCTCCAACCCGGCTAGCGGGAGGGACATTCAGTACTTC.

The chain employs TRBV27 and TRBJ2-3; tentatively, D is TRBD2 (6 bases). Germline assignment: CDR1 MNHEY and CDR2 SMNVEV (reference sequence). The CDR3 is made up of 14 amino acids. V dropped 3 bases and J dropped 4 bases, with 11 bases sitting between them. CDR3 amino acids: CASSFSGAADTQYF. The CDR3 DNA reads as TGTGCCAGCAGTTTTAGCGGTGCAGCAGATACGCAGTATTTT.

The CDR3 region has the DNA TGTGCCTGGAACACGGGACACTTTAGCAATCAGCCCCAGCATTTT. It is translated as CAWNTGHFSNQPQHF. J is TRBJ1-5 and V is TRBV30; TRBD1 is a possible D gene (6 bases). The CDR3 length is 15 residues. Germline CDR1 GTSNPN, CDR2 SVGIG (reference sequence). V lost 4 bases and J lost 0, with 13 bases in between. The full variable domain, completed using reference TRBV30 and TRBJ1-5, is SQTIHQWPATLVQPVGSPLSLECTVEGTSNPNLYWYRQAAGRGLQLLFYSVGIGQISSEVPQNLSASRPQDRQFILSSKKLLLSDSGFYLCAWNTGHFSNQPQHFGDGTRLSIL.